A single sample gave rise to the 2 T cell receptor beta chains below, sequenced in a study of blood T cell repertoires in COVID-19. This table comes from immunoSEQ multiplex PCR, and its TCRdb copy is limited to in-frame clones, with some not included. The sample lists 200,000 or so clones; approximately 80% were seen once. Sequenced: peripheral blood. The receptor set was obtained from a man in his forties who had recovered from COVID-19.

The V and J genes are TRBV19 and TRBJ1-1; D not resolved. CDR3 length: 14 residues. With 0 bases removed from V and 8 bases from J, the gap between germline ends came to 13 bases. Germline CDR1 LNHDA, CDR2 SQIVND (reference sequence). This chain's CDR3 is CASSIDPRLGEAFF. CDR3 DNA: TGTGCCAGTAGTATAGATCCTCGGCTAGGAGAAGCTTTCTTT.

The chain has TRBV4-3 and TRBJ2-2, with 8 bases aligning to TRBD2. V shed 1 base and J 3 bases; nucleotides not matched to a gene: 4. The CDR3 is 16 residues long. Germline V CDR1 and CDR2: LGHNA, YSLEER. The CDR3 bases are TGCGCCAGCAGCCAAGCGGGGGGGCGCGACACCGGGGAGCTGTTTTTT. This translates into CASSQAGGRDTGELFF.